This section outlines one TCR beta chain sequence together with its context. Its antigen is still unknown. This table comes from immunoSEQ multiplex PCR, and its TCRdb copy is limited to in-frame clones, with some not included. This table has some 10,000 clones, approximately 99.4% appearing once. The data belong to a study of monozygotic twins with cystic fibrosis. Study results and limitations: The repertoire was suggested to be naive-dominated, clonality median roughly 0.0093.

With V trimmed by 4 bases and J by 6 bases, 5 bases remained unmatched. Germline V gene sequence: CDR1 SGHDN, CDR2 FVKESK. The CDR3 runs 13 residues. The sequencing sample was made of blood. This TCR derives from a young man with cystic fibrosis. V and J are TRBV14 and TRBJ1-1, with TRBD1 identical over 7 bases. The DNA of the CDR3 is TGTGCCAGCAGCCCGACAGGGACCCCTGAAGCTTTCTTT. As protein: CASSPTGTPEAFF.